These T cell receptor beta chains were read from a single sample in a study of T cell responses to AZD1222 COVID-19 vaccine. Sequencing used immunoSEQ multiplex PCR; TCRdb keeps in-frame clones, though not all of them. The sample shows some 180,000 clones, approximately 92% of them seen only once. The material was peripheral blood, obtained on day 0 of AZD1222 vaccination. Receptors were obtained from an adult in good health. Both conserved end residues are part of each CDR3. The D gene is left open where the match is weak. Some rows mark clone size as missing; the rest say once, few, many or name a class of expanded clone.

d_call: NA
j_call: TRBJ2-1
clone_size: NA
v_call: TRBV4-1
cdr3_aa: CASSHRLGNEQFF
cdr3_nt: TGCGCCAGCAGCCACAGGTTAGGCAATGAGCAGTTCTTC

d_call: NA
j_call: TRBJ2-7
clone_size: NA
v_call: TRBV14
cdr3_aa: CASSQFGGYEQYF
cdr3_nt: TGTGCCAGCAGCCAATTTGGCGGCTACGAGCAGTACTTC

d_call: TRBD1
j_call: TRBJ1-4
clone_size: NA
v_call: TRBV7-3
cdr3_aa: CASSSVNPGQGHATNEKLFF
cdr3_nt: TGTGCCAGCAGCTCCGTCAACCCGGGACAGGGACATGCAACTAATGAAAAACTGTTTTTT

d_call: TRBD1
j_call: TRBJ2-2
clone_size: NA
v_call: TRBV6-5
cdr3_aa: CATGTGTGGTGELFF
cdr3_nt: TGTGCCACGGGAACTGGGACAGGGGGCACCGGGGAGCTGTTTTTT

d_call: TRBD1
j_call: TRBJ2-6
clone_size: NA
v_call: TRBV18
cdr3_aa: CASSPLDAFGGQGRTSGANVLTF
cdr3_nt: TGTGCCAGCTCACCTCTTGATGCATTCGGAGGACAGGGAAGGACCTCTGGGGCCAACGTCCTGACTTTC

d_call: TRBD2
j_call: TRBJ2-7
clone_size: NA
v_call: TRBV6-5
cdr3_aa: CASSYSGTSGSYEQYF
cdr3_nt: TGTGCCAGCAGTTACTCTGGGACTAGCGGCTCCTACGAGCAGTACTTC

d_call: NA
j_call: TRBJ1-2
clone_size: NA
v_call: TRBV9
cdr3_aa: CASNIRGGNAYGYTF
cdr3_nt: TGTGCCAGCAACATACGTGGGGGGAATGCCTATGGCTACACCTTC

d_call: NA
j_call: TRBJ1-5
clone_size: NA
v_call: TRBV6-2/TRBV6-3
cdr3_aa: CASSVGQNNQPQHF
cdr3_nt: TGTGCCAGCAGCGTCGGACAGAACAATCAGCCCCAGCATTTT

d_call: NA
j_call: TRBJ1-4
clone_size: NA
v_call: TRBV5-1
cdr3_aa: CASAAGGINEKLFF
cdr3_nt: TGCGCCAGCGCGGCGGGGGGCATTAATGAAAAACTGTTTTTT

d_call: NA
j_call: TRBJ1-1
clone_size: NA
v_call: TRBV9
cdr3_aa: CASSVEDAEAFF
cdr3_nt: TGTGCCAGCAGCGTAGAGGACGCTGAAGCTTTCTTT

d_call: NA
j_call: TRBJ2-1
clone_size: NA
v_call: TRBV5-1
cdr3_aa: CASSLGAGPSYNEQFF
cdr3_nt: TGCGCCAGCAGCTTGGGGGCGGGGCCCTCCTACAATGAGCAGTTCTTC

d_call: NA
j_call: TRBJ1-2
clone_size: NA
v_call: TRBV11-1
cdr3_aa: CASSLNPRNYGYTF
cdr3_nt: TGTGCCAGCAGCTTAAACCCCCGAAACTATGGCTACACCTTC

d_call: NA
j_call: TRBJ2-7
clone_size: once
v_call: TRBV18
cdr3_aa: CASVRDGTYEQYF
cdr3_nt: TGTGCCAGCGTTCGGGACGGGACCTACGAGCAGTACTTC

d_call: TRBD2
j_call: TRBJ2-1
clone_size: NA
v_call: TRBV7-9
cdr3_aa: CASSLWGGEKQFF
cdr3_nt: TGTGCCAGCAGCTTGTGGGGGGGAGAGAAGCAGTTCTTC

d_call: NA
j_call: TRBJ1-4
clone_size: NA
v_call: TRBV5-1
cdr3_aa: CASSGEGMGEKLFF
cdr3_nt: TGCGCCAGCAGCGGAGAGGGGATGGGTGAAAAACTGTTTTTT

d_call: TRBD2
j_call: TRBJ2-7
clone_size: NA
v_call: TRBV3-1/TRBV3-2
cdr3_aa: CASSHLGGVYGGEQYF
cdr3_nt: TGTGCCAGCAGCCACCTCGGGGGGGTTTATGGTGGCGAGCAGTACTTC

d_call: NA
j_call: TRBJ1-1
clone_size: NA
v_call: TRBV19
cdr3_aa: CASSAGTNTEAFF
cdr3_nt: TGTGCCAGTAGTGCCGGTACGAACACTGAAGCTTTCTTT

d_call: NA
j_call: TRBJ2-1
clone_size: NA
v_call: TRBV6-8
cdr3_aa: CASSPWFRGLLRGQFF
cdr3_nt: TGTGCCAGCAGCCCTTGGTTTCGGGGTCTACTACGGGGGCAGTTCTTC

d_call: NA
j_call: TRBJ1-2
clone_size: once
v_call: TRBV9
cdr3_aa: CASSVLGGVGPDGYTF
cdr3_nt: TGTGCCAGCAGCGTATTGGGGGGAGTGGGGCCGGATGGCTACACCTTC

d_call: NA
j_call: TRBJ1-3
clone_size: few
v_call: TRBV5-1
cdr3_aa: CASSLGSGLGNTIYF
cdr3_nt: TGCGCCAGCAGCTTGGGGTCCGGACTGGGAAACACCATATATTTT

d_call: NA
j_call: TRBJ2-5
clone_size: NA
v_call: TRBV4-2
cdr3_aa: CASSQDRYGGRETQYF
cdr3_nt: TGTGCCAGCAGCCAAGATAGATACGGGGGGCGGGAGACCCAGTACTTC

d_call: NA
j_call: TRBJ2-1
clone_size: NA
v_call: TRBV21-1
cdr3_aa: CASSKRDFF
cdr3_nt: TGTGCCAGCAGCAAAAGGGATTTCTTC

d_call: TRBD2
j_call: TRBJ2-1
clone_size: once
v_call: TRBV7-9
cdr3_aa: CASSLDTSGGYNEQFF
cdr3_nt: TGTGCCAGCAGCTTAGATACTAGCGGGGGCTATAATGAGCAGTTCTTC

d_call: NA
j_call: TRBJ1-1
clone_size: NA
v_call: TRBV7-2
cdr3_aa: CASSLSYTEAFF
cdr3_nt: TGTGCCAGCAGCTTAAGTTACACTGAAGCTTTCTTT

d_call: NA
j_call: TRBJ1-1
clone_size: once
v_call: TRBV3-1/TRBV3-2
cdr3_aa: CASSPTGTRNTEAFF
cdr3_nt: TGTGCCAGCAGCCCGACCGGGACGAGGAACACTGAAGCTTTCTTT

d_call: NA
j_call: TRBJ2-7
clone_size: NA
v_call: TRBV21-1
cdr3_aa: CASSSQLAGAYEQYF
cdr3_nt: TGTGCCAGCAGCAGCCAACTAGCGGGGGCCTACGAGCAGTACTTC

d_call: NA
j_call: TRBJ1-2
clone_size: once
v_call: TRBV28
cdr3_aa: CASSLTAGNYGYTF
cdr3_nt: TGTGCCAGCAGTTTAACTGCCGGCAACTATGGCTACACCTTC

d_call: NA
j_call: TRBJ1-1
clone_size: NA
v_call: TRBV19
cdr3_aa: CASSIDRQGLFPEAFF
cdr3_nt: TGTGCCAGTAGTATAGATCGGCAGGGGTTGTTTCCTGAAGCTTTCTTT

d_call: NA
j_call: TRBJ1-4
clone_size: NA
v_call: TRBV7-2
cdr3_aa: CASSQGRTDEKLFF
cdr3_nt: TGTGCCAGCAGCCAGGGCCGGACCGATGAAAAACTGTTTTTT

d_call: TRBD1
j_call: TRBJ2-3
clone_size: NA
v_call: TRBV4-1
cdr3_aa: CASSPPPDRDDTQYF
cdr3_nt: TGCGCCAGCAGCCCCCCACCGGACAGGGATGATACGCAGTATTTT

d_call: NA
j_call: TRBJ2-2
clone_size: NA
v_call: TRBV19
cdr3_aa: CATPSSGGRGTGELFF
cdr3_nt: TGTGCCACCCCATCGTCCGGGGGGCGGGGGACCGGGGAGCTGTTTTTT

d_call: TRBD2
j_call: TRBJ2-5
clone_size: NA
v_call: TRBV27
cdr3_aa: CASSYSGGQETQYF
cdr3_nt: TGTGCCAGCAGTTATAGCGGGGGGCAAGAGACCCAGTACTTC

d_call: NA
j_call: TRBJ2-2
clone_size: once
v_call: TRBV30
cdr3_aa: CAWGHRTGELFF
cdr3_nt: TGTGCCTGGGGCCACAGGACCGGGGAGCTGTTTTTT

d_call: TRBD1
j_call: TRBJ2-7
clone_size: NA
v_call: TRBV5-1
cdr3_aa: CASSAGGEGHEQYF
cdr3_nt: TGCGCCAGCAGCGCAGGGGGCGAGGGGCACGAGCAGTACTTC

d_call: NA
j_call: TRBJ1-5
clone_size: NA
v_call: TRBV10-3
cdr3_aa: CAISEGGDQPQHF
cdr3_nt: TGTGCCATCAGTGAGGGTGGGGATCAGCCCCAGCATTTT

d_call: NA
j_call: TRBJ1-5
clone_size: NA
v_call: TRBV4-3
cdr3_aa: CASSQDGTGNQPQHF
cdr3_nt: TGCGCCAGCAGCCAAGACGGGACGGGCAATCAGCCCCAGCATTTT

d_call: NA
j_call: TRBJ1-2
clone_size: NA
v_call: TRBV5-1
cdr3_aa: CASRPSNYGYTF
cdr3_nt: TGCGCCAGCAGGCCGTCTAACTATGGCTACACCTTC

d_call: NA
j_call: TRBJ1-4
clone_size: NA
v_call: TRBV19
cdr3_aa: CASSILSTNEKLFF
cdr3_nt: TGTGCCAGTAGTATTCTATCAACTAATGAAAAACTGTTTTTT

d_call: NA
j_call: TRBJ2-3
clone_size: NA
v_call: TRBV20-1
cdr3_aa: CSASGAKFHPDTQYF
cdr3_nt: TGCAGTGCTAGTGGGGCAAAGTTCCACCCAGATACGCAGTATTTT

d_call: NA
j_call: TRBJ2-5
clone_size: NA
v_call: TRBV19
cdr3_aa: CASRREPRETQYF
cdr3_nt: TGTGCCAGTAGAAGAGAACCAAGGGAGACCCAGTACTTC

d_call: NA
j_call: TRBJ1-5
clone_size: NA
v_call: TRBV15
cdr3_aa: CATSRVLSPGQPQHF
cdr3_nt: TGTGCCACCAGCAGAGTATTAAGTCCTGGGCAGCCCCAGCATTTT

d_call: NA
j_call: TRBJ2-7
clone_size: NA
v_call: TRBV19
cdr3_aa: CATGSYYEQYF
cdr3_nt: TGTGCCACGGGATCCTACTACGAGCAGTACTTC

d_call: TRBD1
j_call: TRBJ2-3
clone_size: once
v_call: TRBV3-1/TRBV3-2
cdr3_aa: CASSLRTGPGDTQYF
cdr3_nt: TGTGCCAGCAGCCTACGGACAGGGCCCGGGGATACGCAGTATTTT

d_call: NA
j_call: TRBJ1-6
clone_size: NA
v_call: TRBV12-3/TRBV12-4
cdr3_aa: CASSRVFYSPLHF
cdr3_nt: TGTGCCAGCAGTAGGGTTTTCTATTCACCCCTCCACTTT

d_call: NA
j_call: TRBJ1-2
clone_size: NA
v_call: TRBV5-1
cdr3_aa: CASRAYPDYGYTF
cdr3_nt: TGCGCCAGCAGGGCCTATCCGGATTATGGCTACACCTTC

d_call: NA
j_call: TRBJ1-4
clone_size: NA
v_call: TRBV4-1
cdr3_aa: CASSQGVATNEKLFF
cdr3_nt: TGCGCCAGCAGCCAAGGAGTTGCAACTAATGAAAAACTGTTTTTT

d_call: NA
j_call: TRBJ1-5
clone_size: NA
v_call: TRBV15
cdr3_aa: CATSSRGDSNQPQHF
cdr3_nt: TGTGCCACCAGCAGTAGAGGAGATAGCAATCAGCCCCAGCATTTT

d_call: NA
j_call: TRBJ1-1
clone_size: NA
v_call: TRBV28
cdr3_aa: CASSLLGYTEAFF
cdr3_nt: TGTGCCAGCAGTTTATTGGGTTACACTGAAGCTTTCTTT

d_call: TRBD1
j_call: TRBJ1-3
clone_size: NA
v_call: TRBV2
cdr3_aa: CASSGQGIGSGNTIYF
cdr3_nt: TGTGCCAGCAGTGGACAGGGCATCGGCTCTGGAAACACCATATATTTT

d_call: NA
j_call: TRBJ1-2
clone_size: NA
v_call: TRBV11-2
cdr3_aa: CASSLVSDTGYTF
cdr3_nt: TGTGCCAGCAGCTTAGTATCAGACACTGGCTACACCTTC

d_call: NA
j_call: TRBJ1-1
clone_size: NA
v_call: TRBV5-1
cdr3_aa: CASSLAVTEETEAFF
cdr3_nt: TGCGCCAGCAGCTTGGCCGTTACAGAAGAAACTGAAGCTTTCTTT

d_call: NA
j_call: TRBJ2-7
clone_size: once
v_call: TRBV25-1
cdr3_aa: CASRGAGSYGQYF
cdr3_nt: TGTGCCAGCCGGGGGGCAGGCTCCTACGGGCAGTACTTC

d_call: TRBD1
j_call: TRBJ1-1
clone_size: NA
v_call: TRBV5-1
cdr3_aa: CASSDGTGYLNTEAFF
cdr3_nt: TGCGCCAGCAGCGACGGGACAGGGTACTTGAACACTGAAGCTTTCTTT